This TCR beta chain was obtained from a study of human T cells and chemical hapten exposure (dated by TCRdb to the early 2020s). With regard to the full study: For sensitization, 2% DPC in acetone was applied to an approximately 2 cm by approximately 2 cm area of upper inner arm skin. Patients additionally received weekly therapeutic DPC doses to the scalp throughout the roughly 25-week study period. Patch testing was performed on the upper back with Finn chambers containing 0.01% DPC, and the patch tests were scored after 6 days according to International Contact Dermatitis Research Group standards. The mostly female patient cohort included alopecia areata with under or over 50% scalp involvement, alopecia totalis and alopecia universalis. Libraries were pooled for sequencing, and per-sample TCR yields varied mainly because of small differences in library volumes within the pool. This study followed changes in the peripheral blood TCR repertoire in vivo during primary and secondary sensitization of alopecia patients to the hapten diphenylcyclopropenone (DPC). Patient blood was sampled pre-sensitization (week 0) and at 2, 6 and about 24 weeks after DPC sensitization. For TCR sequencing, blood came from 25 to 35 alopecia patients at anywhere from one to four time points (pre-sensitization, 2, 6 and 24 weeks). Both TCR alpha and TCR beta chains were sequenced from each blood RNA sample.

The library was made by RACE. For sequencing, a NextSeq 500 was employed. During library preparation, unique molecular identifiers were attached to individual cDNA molecules so that TCRs could be counted in a quantitative, reproducible way. Per the authors' processing: Samples had a median of approximately 96,000 TCRs, with a range from about 23,224 to 700,000. V, J and CDR3 annotation of the TCR reads was performed with the Decombinator software suite. Every sample was subsampled to the same number of TCRs (28,000) for the PS versus PT1 abundance plots. Expanded TCRs were defined as absent before sensitization and observed at least eight times at the 2-week time point. Starting from the raw public reads, TCRdb applied fastp trimming at Q25, assembled clones with MiXCR and retained in-frame beta chains. Rows merge per CDR3 protein into single entries with the most common DNA and genes. Here the V and J calls rest on TCRdb's processing, not on the authors' analysis. The table for this sample lists around 40,000 distinct CDR3 sequences; roughly 13% of them were counted only once. Of the sample, around 2.5% falls within the top ten clones.

CDR1 and CDR2 (SQVTM, ANQGSEA) derive from the germline V gene. Taken from cysteine to phenylalanine, the CDR3 has 14 residues. Only the CDR3 part of the read is kept: 42 bases, read in frame from the first base. Trimming removed 7 bases from V and 4 bases from J; the gene matches leave 10 bases unexplained. On this clonotype itself: What antigen it recognizes has not been identified. The sample holds no much larger clone one base away, and base qualities are not on file.

Results the study describes overall, beyond this receptor: A positive correlation was found between the number of PT1 expanded TCRs and patch test score, with significance reached at thresholds 8, 16 and 32 but not 4. DPC sensitization did not change the number of TCRs with a frequency above 1 in 1000, and there was no evidence of changes in global repertoire structure. After repeated subsampling, the strength of the expansion versus patch-test correlation and the threshold at which it became significant changed. Because all patients had alopecia, a presumed autoimmune disease, the immune response of the patients might differ from that of healthy individuals. Expanded TCRs formed significantly more large CDR3 similarity clusters than pre-sensitization or healthy control sets, consistent with antigen-driven responses.

The sample's time point label, in plain terms: patch test 3, about 24 weeks after DPC sensitization. The treatment or condition label, read with the paper, signifies: therapeutic diphenylcyclopropenone sensitization with weekly scalp DPC. Total RNA was isolated from unfractionated whole blood collected in Tempus Blood RNA tubes. At each patch-test visit, blood was drawn before the patch test was applied. Patients were eligible if aged 18 to 70, diagnosed with alopecia and judged suitable for DPC therapy, and pregnant patients were excluded. The specimen was whole blood, collected in connection with sensitization to the hapten diphenylcyclopropenone (DPC). The sequence joins TRBV29-1 to TRBJ2-1, with TRBD1 identical over 7 junction bases. The clonotype was recovered from a woman aged 40 to 50 with alopecia areata. Some clones in this sample may be carry-over from other donors' samples. The CDR3 protein is CSGNDRAIYNEQFF. The DNA is as follows: TGCAGCGGGAACGACAGGGCGATATACAATGAGCAGTTCTTC.